These T cell receptor beta chains were read from a single sample in a study of blood T cell repertoires in COVID-19. The table came from immunoSEQ multiplex PCR; TCRdb's copy has only in-frame clones and leaves some out. The sample carries 300,000 to 350,000 clones, about nine tenths recorded once. The source material was peripheral blood. These receptors were taken from a woman aged 25-40 years with COVID-19, enrolled during active disease. The CDR3 runs from the conserved cysteine through the conserved F or W. The D gene is left open where the match is weak. Size values are once, few and many counts, or a class for expanded clones, and some rows have none.

v_gene: TRBV7-8; j_gene: TRBJ1-3; abundance: NA; d_gene: NA; CDR3nt: TGTGCCAGCAGCTTCTTGACAGAAGGAAACACCATATATTTT; CDR3aa: CASSFLTEGNTIYF
v_gene: TRBV9; j_gene: TRBJ2-2; abundance: NA; d_gene: NA; CDR3nt: TGTGCCAGCAGCGTAGAGAGGGGGAGATCTGGGGCCGGGGAGCTGTTTTTT; CDR3aa: CASSVERGRSGAGELFF
v_gene: TRBV28; j_gene: TRBJ1-1; abundance: few; d_gene: NA; CDR3nt: TGTGCCAGCAGTGCGTGGGGTCCTCGGGGCACTGAAGCTTTCTTT; CDR3aa: CASSAWGPRGTEAFF
v_gene: TRBV11-2; j_gene: TRBJ1-3; abundance: NA; d_gene: NA; CDR3nt: TGTGCCAGCAGCTTAGCCAGGCCTGGAAACACCATATATTTT; CDR3aa: CASSLARPGNTIYF
v_gene: TRBV9; j_gene: TRBJ2-7; abundance: NA; d_gene: TRBD1; CDR3nt: TGTGCCAGCAGCCCCGGACAGGGGCTTTACTACGAGCAGTACTTC; CDR3aa: CASSPGQGLYYEQYF
v_gene: TRBV5-5; j_gene: TRBJ2-7; abundance: NA; d_gene: TRBD1; CDR3nt: TGTGCCAGCACCCCGGGACAGGGGAGGGGCTACGAGCAGTACTTC; CDR3aa: CASTPGQGRGYEQYF
v_gene: TRBV6-5; j_gene: TRBJ1-5; abundance: NA; d_gene: TRBD1; CDR3nt: TGTGCCAGCAGTTCCCGGGGACAGGGTAATTTTCAGCCCCAGCATTTT; CDR3aa: CASSSRGQGNFQPQHF
v_gene: TRBV5-1; j_gene: TRBJ2-2; abundance: NA; d_gene: NA; CDR3nt: TGCGCCAGCAGTCCAGGGGTAACCGGGGAGCTGTTTTTT; CDR3aa: CASSPGVTGELFF
v_gene: TRBV6-1; j_gene: TRBJ1-5; abundance: NA; d_gene: NA; CDR3nt: TGTGCCAGCAGTGAAGGGGCCTCAAGTCAGCCCCAGCATTTT; CDR3aa: CASSEGASSQPQHF
v_gene: TRBV18; j_gene: TRBJ1-5; abundance: NA; d_gene: NA; CDR3nt: TGTGCCAGCTCACCCGGCAGGGATCAGCCCCAGCATTTT; CDR3aa: CASSPGRDQPQHF
v_gene: TRBV6-5; j_gene: TRBJ2-7; abundance: once; d_gene: NA; CDR3nt: TGTGCCAGCATGAGGGGGATCCACTACGAGCAGTACTTC; CDR3aa: CASMRGIHYEQYF
v_gene: TRBV3-1/TRBV3-2; j_gene: TRBJ2-3; abundance: NA; d_gene: NA; CDR3nt: TGTGCCAGCAGACGGACTAGCACAGATACGCAGTATTTT; CDR3aa: CASRRTSTDTQYF
v_gene: TRBV7-9; j_gene: TRBJ1-4; abundance: NA; d_gene: TRBD1; CDR3nt: TGTGCCAGCAGCTTGGACAGGGAGAAGGAAAAACTGTTTTTT; CDR3aa: CASSLDREKEKLFF
v_gene: TRBV24-1; j_gene: TRBJ2-1; abundance: once; d_gene: TRBD1; CDR3nt: TGTGCCACCAGTGATTCACAGGGGGCGCCCCGCAATGAGCAGTTCTTC; CDR3aa: CATSDSQGAPRNEQFF
v_gene: TRBV28; j_gene: TRBJ2-7; abundance: NA; d_gene: NA; CDR3nt: TGTGCCAGCCGCTACGGTGCCCCCTACGAGCAGTACTTC; CDR3aa: CASRYGAPYEQYF
v_gene: TRBV10-2; j_gene: TRBJ2-1; abundance: once; d_gene: TRBD2; CDR3nt: TGCGCCAGCAGTGATCAGACTAGCGGGATCAATGAGCAGTTCTTC; CDR3aa: CASSDQTSGINEQFF
v_gene: TRBV13; j_gene: TRBJ2-7; abundance: NA; d_gene: TRBD2; CDR3nt: TGTGCCAGCAGCTCCCTAGCGGGAGAGCCGTACGAGCAGTACTTC; CDR3aa: CASSSLAGEPYEQYF
v_gene: TRBV5-1; j_gene: TRBJ1-1; abundance: NA; d_gene: NA; CDR3nt: TGCGCCAGCAGCTTGGCCGCTGGAGGAAAGGACCCCATGAACACTGAAGCTTTCTTT; CDR3aa: CASSLAAGGKDPMNTEAFF
v_gene: TRBV30; j_gene: TRBJ2-4; abundance: NA; d_gene: TRBD1; CDR3nt: TGTGCCGGACAGGGTGACGGAGTAAACATTCAGTACTTC; CDR3aa: CAGQGDGVNIQYF
v_gene: TRBV6-1; j_gene: TRBJ2-2; abundance: NA; d_gene: NA; CDR3nt: TGTGCCAGCAGTGAAGCAATCAGGGGATACACCGGGGAGCTGTTTTTT; CDR3aa: CASSEAIRGYTGELFF
v_gene: TRBV2; j_gene: TRBJ1-4; abundance: NA; d_gene: NA; CDR3nt: TGTGCCAGCAGTGAGCAGGGGCGAACTAATGAAAAACTGTTTTTT; CDR3aa: CASSEQGRTNEKLFF
v_gene: TRBV4-1; j_gene: TRBJ1-4; abundance: NA; d_gene: TRBD1; CDR3nt: TGCGCCAGCTCGATGGGACAGGGCAATGAAAAACTGTTTTTT; CDR3aa: CASSMGQGNEKLFF
v_gene: TRBV9; j_gene: TRBJ1-1; abundance: NA; d_gene: NA; CDR3nt: TGTGCCAGCAGCGTAGCGGAGGGCGAGGCTTTCTTT; CDR3aa: CASSVAEGEAFF
v_gene: TRBV6-4; j_gene: TRBJ1-1; abundance: NA; d_gene: NA; CDR3nt: TGTGCCAGCAGTGCTTCGCCGGTGAACACTGAAGCTTTCTTT; CDR3aa: CASSASPVNTEAFF
v_gene: TRBV19; j_gene: TRBJ2-7; abundance: NA; d_gene: NA; CDR3nt: TGTGCCAGTAGTATAAGGGGCGAGCAGTACTTC; CDR3aa: CASSIRGEQYF
v_gene: TRBV19; j_gene: TRBJ1-2; abundance: NA; d_gene: TRBD1; CDR3nt: TGTGCCAGTAGTCGAGACAGGGGCTATGGCTACACCTTC; CDR3aa: CASSRDRGYGYTF
v_gene: TRBV6-6; j_gene: TRBJ1-5; abundance: NA; d_gene: NA; CDR3nt: TGTGCCAGCAGTTCCAACAGGGTGGGCAATCAGCCCCAGCATTTT; CDR3aa: CASSSNRVGNQPQHF
v_gene: TRBV27; j_gene: TRBJ2-7; abundance: NA; d_gene: TRBD2; CDR3nt: TGTGCCAGCGGCCGCAACGGGAGGGACTACGAGCAGTACTTC; CDR3aa: CASGRNGRDYEQYF
v_gene: TRBV5-1; j_gene: TRBJ1-3; abundance: NA; d_gene: NA; CDR3nt: TGCGCCAGCAGCTTGGGGGTTACTAAATCTGGAAACACCATATATTTT; CDR3aa: CASSLGVTKSGNTIYF
v_gene: TRBV4-1; j_gene: TRBJ2-3; abundance: NA; d_gene: TRBD1; CDR3nt: TGCGCCAGCAGCCAAGTGTTCCGGGACAGGGTCATCAGCACAGATACGCAGTATTTT; CDR3aa: CASSQVFRDRVISTDTQYF
v_gene: TRBV2; j_gene: TRBJ2-4; abundance: once; d_gene: TRBD2; CDR3nt: TGTGCCAGCAGAGCCGGGACTAGCACGAACATTCAGTACTTC; CDR3aa: CASRAGTSTNIQYF
v_gene: TRBV27; j_gene: TRBJ2-7; abundance: NA; d_gene: NA; CDR3nt: TGTGCCAGCACCCGGAGTTGGGGAGGAGCCTACGAGCAGTACTTC; CDR3aa: CASTRSWGGAYEQYF
v_gene: TRBV28; j_gene: TRBJ1-2; abundance: NA; d_gene: NA; CDR3nt: TGTGCCAGCAGTTCCCGGGGGATCGAAGGCTACACCTTC; CDR3aa: CASSSRGIEGYTF
v_gene: TRBV5-1; j_gene: TRBJ2-7; abundance: NA; d_gene: NA; CDR3nt: TGCGCCAGCAGCCCGGGAGCAGATCTCGAGCAGTACTTC; CDR3aa: CASSPGADLEQYF
v_gene: TRBV20-1; j_gene: TRBJ1-2; abundance: NA; d_gene: NA; CDR3nt: TGCAGTGCCACGACGGGGAGGCTCTACACCTTC; CDR3aa: CSATTGRLYTF
v_gene: TRBV3-1/TRBV3-2; j_gene: TRBJ1-5; abundance: NA; d_gene: TRBD1; CDR3nt: TGTGCCAGCAGCTACAGGGGTGGCAATCAGCCCCAGCATTTT; CDR3aa: CASSYRGGNQPQHF
v_gene: TRBV7-2; j_gene: TRBJ2-7; abundance: NA; d_gene: TRBD1; CDR3nt: TGTGCCAGCAGCTTAGTAGCAGGGGGCTCCTACGAGCAGTACTTC; CDR3aa: CASSLVAGGSYEQYF
v_gene: TRBV7-8; j_gene: TRBJ1-1; abundance: NA; d_gene: NA; CDR3nt: TGTGCCAGCAGCTATTCACGTGATGGAGGGGTTTCCTTT; CDR3aa: CASSYSRDGGVSF
v_gene: TRBV29-1; j_gene: TRBJ2-3; abundance: NA; d_gene: TRBD2; CDR3nt: TGCAGCGTTGAACGGGCTAGCGGGGTCCCCCCAGATACGCAGTATTTT; CDR3aa: CSVERASGVPPDTQYF
v_gene: TRBV2; j_gene: TRBJ1-4; abundance: NA; d_gene: NA; CDR3nt: TGTGCCAGCAGTCTGACAGGCGTGGATAATGAAAAACTGTTTTTT; CDR3aa: CASSLTGVDNEKLFF
v_gene: TRBV23-1; j_gene: TRBJ1-4; abundance: NA; d_gene: NA; CDR3nt: TGCGCCGGCCCCCTTGAGGTCGGAGAAAAACTGTTTTTT; CDR3aa: CAGPLEVGEKLFF
v_gene: TRBV9; j_gene: TRBJ2-7; abundance: NA; d_gene: NA; CDR3nt: TGTGCCAGCAGCGTAGAGGGGACTGGGTCCTACGAGCAGTACTTC; CDR3aa: CASSVEGTGSYEQYF
v_gene: TRBV4-1; j_gene: TRBJ1-4; abundance: NA; d_gene: TRBD1; CDR3nt: TGCGCCAGCAGCCAAGATCCGCTGACAGGGGGCGTAGGTCGGACTAATGAAAAACTGTTTTTT; CDR3aa: CASSQDPLTGGVGRTNEKLFF
v_gene: TRBV4-2; j_gene: TRBJ1-1; abundance: few; d_gene: TRBD1; CDR3nt: TGTGCCAGCAGCCAGGGACAGGGTATGAACACTGAAGCTTTCTTT; CDR3aa: CASSQGQGMNTEAFF
v_gene: TRBV24-1; j_gene: TRBJ1-4; abundance: NA; d_gene: NA; CDR3nt: TGTGCCACCAGTGATTTCCAGGGTAATGAAAAACTGTTTTTT; CDR3aa: CATSDFQGNEKLFF
v_gene: TRBV19; j_gene: TRBJ2-5; abundance: NA; d_gene: TRBD1; CDR3nt: TGTGCCAGTAGTCTCATAACAGGGGGCGAGACCCAGTACTTC; CDR3aa: CASSLITGGETQYF
v_gene: TRBV7-2; j_gene: TRBJ1-3; abundance: NA; d_gene: NA; CDR3nt: TGTGCCAGCAGCTTAGTAGACTCTGGAAACACCATATATTTT; CDR3aa: CASSLVDSGNTIYF
v_gene: TRBV2; j_gene: TRBJ2-5; abundance: NA; d_gene: NA; CDR3nt: TGTGCCAGCAGTGACAGGCGGGGAGAGACCCAGTACTTC; CDR3aa: CASSDRRGETQYF
v_gene: TRBV7-6; j_gene: TRBJ1-4; abundance: NA; d_gene: NA; CDR3nt: TGTGCCACCTCGCAGGCCGATGAAAAACTGTTTTTT; CDR3aa: CATSQADEKLFF
v_gene: TRBV3-1/TRBV3-2; j_gene: TRBJ2-7; abundance: NA; d_gene: NA; CDR3nt: TGTGCCAGCAGCCGCACCGAAGGCGGGCCCGGTGGCGAGCAGTACTTC; CDR3aa: CASSRTEGGPGGEQYF
v_gene: TRBV27; j_gene: TRBJ1-2; abundance: NA; d_gene: NA; CDR3nt: TGTGCCAGCAGTTCGCCACTCGAAAAATATGGCTACACCTTC; CDR3aa: CASSSPLEKYGYTF
v_gene: TRBV7-9; j_gene: TRBJ2-1; abundance: NA; d_gene: TRBD1; CDR3nt: TGTGCCAGCAGTTTCAGGGACAGGCCCTACAATGAGCAGTTCTTC; CDR3aa: CASSFRDRPYNEQFF
v_gene: TRBV19; j_gene: TRBJ2-7; abundance: NA; d_gene: NA; CDR3nt: TGTGCCAGTAGTGTCCAGGGCTACGAGCAGTACTTC; CDR3aa: CASSVQGYEQYF
v_gene: TRBV15; j_gene: TRBJ1-2; abundance: NA; d_gene: NA; CDR3nt: TGTGCCACCGGAAAACCAGGGGAGGGAAGAACTGGCTACACCTTC; CDR3aa: CATGKPGEGRTGYTF
v_gene: TRBV5-6; j_gene: TRBJ2-5; abundance: NA; d_gene: NA; CDR3nt: TGTGCCAGCAGCCACACCTCCGGGTCGAAAGAGACCCAGTACTTC; CDR3aa: CASSHTSGSKETQYF
v_gene: TRBV19; j_gene: TRBJ2-7; abundance: NA; d_gene: TRBD2; CDR3nt: TGTGCCTCCAAGACTAGCGGAAAGACCTACGAGCAGTACTTC; CDR3aa: CASKTSGKTYEQYF
v_gene: TRBV28; j_gene: TRBJ2-1; abundance: once; d_gene: NA; CDR3nt: TGTGCCAGCACTTTTCGGGTTAGCTCCTACAATGAGCAGTTCTTC; CDR3aa: CASTFRVSSYNEQFF